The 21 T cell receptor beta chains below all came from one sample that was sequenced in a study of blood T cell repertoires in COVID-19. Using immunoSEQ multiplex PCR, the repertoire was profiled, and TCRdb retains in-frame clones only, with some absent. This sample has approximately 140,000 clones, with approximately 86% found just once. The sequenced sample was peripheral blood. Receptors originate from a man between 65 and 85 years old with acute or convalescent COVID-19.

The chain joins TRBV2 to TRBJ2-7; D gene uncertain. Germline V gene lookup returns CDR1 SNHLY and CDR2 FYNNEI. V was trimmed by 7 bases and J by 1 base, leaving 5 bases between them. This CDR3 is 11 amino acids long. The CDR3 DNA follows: TGTGCCAGCAAACAGTCCTACGAGCAGTACTTC. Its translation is CASKQSYEQYF.

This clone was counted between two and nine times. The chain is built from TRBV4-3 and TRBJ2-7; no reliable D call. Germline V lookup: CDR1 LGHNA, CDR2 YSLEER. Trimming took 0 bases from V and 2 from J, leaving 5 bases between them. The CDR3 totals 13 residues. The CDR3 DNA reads TGCGCCAGCAGCCAAGATACAGCCTACGAGCAGTACTTC. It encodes CASSQDTAYEQYF.

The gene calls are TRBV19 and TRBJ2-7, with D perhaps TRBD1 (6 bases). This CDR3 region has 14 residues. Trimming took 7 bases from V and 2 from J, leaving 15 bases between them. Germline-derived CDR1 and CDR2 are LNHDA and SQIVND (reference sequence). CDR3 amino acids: CASKSTGNTYEQYF. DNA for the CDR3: TGTGCCAGTAAATCGACAGGTAATACCTACGAGCAGTACTTC.

Here the CDR3 DNA reads TGTGCCAGCAGTTTCGCGACTAGCGGAACCAACTCCTACGAGCAGTACTTC. Translating gives CASSFATSGTNSYEQYF. The V call is TRBV28, the J call TRBJ2-7, with 9 bases aligning to TRBD2. This CDR3 has 17 amino acids. Trimming removed 3 bases from V and 0 bases from J; junction bases left unmatched: 9. Germline CDR1 and CDR2: MDHEN and SYDVKM.

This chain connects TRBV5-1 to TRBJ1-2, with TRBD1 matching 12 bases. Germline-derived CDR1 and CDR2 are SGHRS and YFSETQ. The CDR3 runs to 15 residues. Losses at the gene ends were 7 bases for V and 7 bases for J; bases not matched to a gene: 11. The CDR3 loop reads CASHPTGTGGFGYTF. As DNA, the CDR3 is TGCGCCAGCCACCCAACCGGGACAGGGGGCTTTGGCTACACCTTC.

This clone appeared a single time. CDR3 sequence: CASSSPTGGQYF. CDR3 nucleotides: TGTGCCAGCAGCTCTCCGACAGGGGGGCAGTACTTC. The rearrangement links TRBV11-3 to TRBJ2-7; 9 bases map to TRBD1. Germline CDR1 reads SGHNT; CDR2 reads YENEEA. Trimming at V came to 4 bases and at J to 9 bases, leaving 4 bases not matched to a gene. The length of the CDR3 is 12 residues.

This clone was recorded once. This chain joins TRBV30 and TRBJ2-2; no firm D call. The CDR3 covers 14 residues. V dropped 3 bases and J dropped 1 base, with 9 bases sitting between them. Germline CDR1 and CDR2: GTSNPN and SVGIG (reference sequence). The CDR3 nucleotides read TGTGCCTGGAGGCGACTGGTGAACACCGGGGAGCTGTTTTTT. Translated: CAWRRLVNTGELFF.

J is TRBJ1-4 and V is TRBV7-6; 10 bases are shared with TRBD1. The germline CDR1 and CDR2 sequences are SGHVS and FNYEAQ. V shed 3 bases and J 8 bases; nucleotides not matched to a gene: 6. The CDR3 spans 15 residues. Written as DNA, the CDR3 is TGTGCCAGCAGCTTGACAGGGGGCGATGGAGAAAAACTGTTTTTT. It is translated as CASSLTGGDGEKLFF.

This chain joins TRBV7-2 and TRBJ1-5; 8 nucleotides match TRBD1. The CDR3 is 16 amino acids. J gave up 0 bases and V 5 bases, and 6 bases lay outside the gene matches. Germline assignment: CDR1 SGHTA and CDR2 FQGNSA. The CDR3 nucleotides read TGTGCCAGCAGCACAAGGACAGGGAATAGCAATCAGCCCCAGCATTTT. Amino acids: CASSTRTGNSNQPQHF.

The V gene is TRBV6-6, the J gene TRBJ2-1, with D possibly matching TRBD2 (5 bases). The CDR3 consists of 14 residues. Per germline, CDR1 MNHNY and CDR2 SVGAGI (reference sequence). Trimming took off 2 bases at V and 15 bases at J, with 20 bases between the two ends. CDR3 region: CASSYRLGEPGRFF. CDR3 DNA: TGTGCCAGCAGTTACCGCCTCGGGGAGCCGGGGAGGTTCTTC.

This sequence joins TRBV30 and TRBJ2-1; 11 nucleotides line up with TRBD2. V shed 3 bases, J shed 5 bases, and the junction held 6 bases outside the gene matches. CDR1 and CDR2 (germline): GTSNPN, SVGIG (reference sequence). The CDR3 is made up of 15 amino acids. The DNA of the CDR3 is TGTGCCTGGAGAAATCCTAGCGGGGGGAACAATGAGCAGTTCTTC. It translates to CAWRNPSGGNNEQFF.

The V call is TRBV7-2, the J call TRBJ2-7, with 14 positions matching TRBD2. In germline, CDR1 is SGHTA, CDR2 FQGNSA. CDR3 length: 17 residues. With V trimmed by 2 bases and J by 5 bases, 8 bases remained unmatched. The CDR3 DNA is TGTGCCAGCAGCTTAACCCCCCGACTAGCGGGGGGGAACGAGCAGTACTTC. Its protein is CASSLTPRLAGGNEQYF. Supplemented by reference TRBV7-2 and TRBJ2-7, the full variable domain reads GAGVSQSPSNKVTEKGKDVELRCDPISGHTALYWYRQSLGQGLEFLIYFQGNSAPDKSGLPSDRFSAERTGGSVSTLTIQRTQQEDSAVYLCASSLTPRLAGGNEQYFGPGTRLTVT.

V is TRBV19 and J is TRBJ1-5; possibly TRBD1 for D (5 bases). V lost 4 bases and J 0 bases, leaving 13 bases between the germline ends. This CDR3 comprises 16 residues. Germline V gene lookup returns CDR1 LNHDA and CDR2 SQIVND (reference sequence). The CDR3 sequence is CASSTARQTSNQPQHF. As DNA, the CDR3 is TGTGCCAGTAGTACGGCTCGACAGACTAGCAATCAGCCCCAGCATTTT.

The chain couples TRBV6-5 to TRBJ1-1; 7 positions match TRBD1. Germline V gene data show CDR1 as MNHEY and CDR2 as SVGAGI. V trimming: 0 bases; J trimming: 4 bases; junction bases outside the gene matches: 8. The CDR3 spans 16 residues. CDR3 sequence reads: CASSYSPRGVGTEAFF. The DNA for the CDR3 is TGTGCCAGCAGTTACTCGCCCAGGGGGGTGGGCACTGAAGCTTTCTTT.

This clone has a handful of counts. As DNA, the CDR3 is TGTGCCAGCAGCCAAGGGGCCACGAACTATGGCTACACCTTC. This sequence encodes CASSQGATNYGYTF. The chain combines TRBV3-1 (or the pseudogene TRBV3-2) with TRBJ1-2; no firm D call. Trimming left V 1 base short and J 2 bases short, with 8 bases between. Germline V gene sequence: CDR1 LGHDT, CDR2 YNNKEL (reference sequence). This CDR3 has 14 residues.

In DNA, the CDR3 is TGTGCCAGCAGCCCCCGGGACAGGAGTGTTTATGGCTACACCTTC. Its translation is CASSPRDRSVYGYTF. V is TRBV11-2 and J is TRBJ1-2, with TRBD1 matching over 8 bases. The CDR3 spans 15 residues. V shed 5 bases, J shed 5 bases, and the junction held 10 bases outside the gene matches. Germline V CDR1 and CDR2: SGHAT, FQNNGV.

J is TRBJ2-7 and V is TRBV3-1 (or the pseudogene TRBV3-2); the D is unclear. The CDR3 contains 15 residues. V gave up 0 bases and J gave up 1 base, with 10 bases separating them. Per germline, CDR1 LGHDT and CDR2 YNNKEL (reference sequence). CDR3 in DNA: TGTGCCAGCAGCCAAGATCGCGCAGGTTCCTACGAGCAGTACTTC. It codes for CASSQDRAGSYEQYF.

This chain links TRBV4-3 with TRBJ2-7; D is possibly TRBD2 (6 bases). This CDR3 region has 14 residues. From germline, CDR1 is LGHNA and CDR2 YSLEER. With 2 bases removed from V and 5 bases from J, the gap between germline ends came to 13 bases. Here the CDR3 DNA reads TGCGCCAGCAGCCAACTAGCGCTAAACCACGAGCAGTACTTC. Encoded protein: CASSQLALNHEQYF.

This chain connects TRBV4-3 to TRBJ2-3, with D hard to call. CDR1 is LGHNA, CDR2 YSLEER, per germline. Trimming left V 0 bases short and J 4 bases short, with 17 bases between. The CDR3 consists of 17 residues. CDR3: CASSQDYATQVADTQYF. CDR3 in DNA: TGCGCCAGCAGCCAAGATTACGCGACCCAGGTGGCAGATACGCAGTATTTT.

CDR3 amino acids: CASSIGDRSYNEQFF. The DNA for the CDR3 is TGTGCCAGTAGTATAGGGGACAGATCCTACAATGAGCAGTTCTTC. The chain employs TRBV19 and TRBJ2-1; 7 bases are a match to TRBD1. Germline CDR1 LNHDA, CDR2 SQIVND (reference sequence). V lost 1 base to trimming and J lost 1 base; unmatched junction nucleotides: 1. The CDR3 has 15 residues. The whole variable domain, filled in from reference TRBV19 and TRBJ2-1, reads DGGITQSPKYLFRKEGQNVTLSCEQNLNHDAMYWYRQDPGQGLRLIYYSQIVNDFQKGDIAEGYSVSREKKESFPLTVTSAQKNPTAFYLCASSIGDRSYNEQFFGPGTRLTVL.

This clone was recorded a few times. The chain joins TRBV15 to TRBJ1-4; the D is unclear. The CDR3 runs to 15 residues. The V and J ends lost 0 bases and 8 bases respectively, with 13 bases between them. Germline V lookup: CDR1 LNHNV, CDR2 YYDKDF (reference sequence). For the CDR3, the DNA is TGTGCCACCAGCAGAGATAGGGCGGGTATGGAAAAACTGTTTTTT. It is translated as CATSRDRAGMEKLFF.